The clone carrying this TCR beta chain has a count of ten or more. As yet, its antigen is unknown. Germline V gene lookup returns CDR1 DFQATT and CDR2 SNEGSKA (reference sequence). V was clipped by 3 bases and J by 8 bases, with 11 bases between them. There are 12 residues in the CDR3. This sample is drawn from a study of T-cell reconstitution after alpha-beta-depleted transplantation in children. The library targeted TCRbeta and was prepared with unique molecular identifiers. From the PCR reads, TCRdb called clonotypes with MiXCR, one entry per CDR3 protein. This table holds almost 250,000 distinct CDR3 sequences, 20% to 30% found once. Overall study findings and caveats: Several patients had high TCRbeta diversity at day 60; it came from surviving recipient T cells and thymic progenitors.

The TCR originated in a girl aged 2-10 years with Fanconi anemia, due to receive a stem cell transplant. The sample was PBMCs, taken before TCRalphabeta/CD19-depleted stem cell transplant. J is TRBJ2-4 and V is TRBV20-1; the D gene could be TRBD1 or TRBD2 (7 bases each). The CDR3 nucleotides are TGCAGTGCTAGCGGGGGGACAGACATTCAGTACTTC. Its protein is CSASGGTDIQYF.